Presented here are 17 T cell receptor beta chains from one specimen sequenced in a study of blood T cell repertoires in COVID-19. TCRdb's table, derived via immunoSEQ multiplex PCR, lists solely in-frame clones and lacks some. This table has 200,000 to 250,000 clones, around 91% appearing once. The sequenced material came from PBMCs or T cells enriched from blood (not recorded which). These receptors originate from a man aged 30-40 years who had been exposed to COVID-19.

This CDR3 is CAISESSSGGGGYTF. CDR3 DNA sequence: TGTGCCATCAGTGAGTCGAGTTCAGGGGGCGGCGGCTACACCTTC. The rearrangement joins TRBV10-3 to TRBJ1-2; 8 positions agree with TRBD1. This CDR3 has 15 residues. With V trimmed by 0 bases and J by 8 bases, 8 bases remained unmatched. Germline CDR1 ENHRY, CDR2 SYGVKD.

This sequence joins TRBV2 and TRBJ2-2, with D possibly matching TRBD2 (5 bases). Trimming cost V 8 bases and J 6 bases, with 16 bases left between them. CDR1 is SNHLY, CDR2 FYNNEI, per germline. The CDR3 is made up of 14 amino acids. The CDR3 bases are TGTGCCAGCGTCGGAGGAATGATGGCCGGGGAGCTGTTTTTT. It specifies CASVGGMMAGELFF.

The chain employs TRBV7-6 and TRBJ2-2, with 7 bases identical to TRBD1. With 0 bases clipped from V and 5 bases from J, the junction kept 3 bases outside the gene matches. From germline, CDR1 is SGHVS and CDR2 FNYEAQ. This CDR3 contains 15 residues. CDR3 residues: CASSLARGWTGELFF. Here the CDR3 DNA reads TGTGCCAGCAGCTTAGCCAGGGGGTGGACCGGGGAGCTGTTTTTT.

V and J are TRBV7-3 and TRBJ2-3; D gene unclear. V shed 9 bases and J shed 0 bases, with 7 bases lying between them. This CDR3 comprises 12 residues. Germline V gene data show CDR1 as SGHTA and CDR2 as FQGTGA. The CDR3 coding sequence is TGTGCCAGACAGTCGAGCACAGATACGCAGTATTTT. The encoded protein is CARQSSTDTQYF. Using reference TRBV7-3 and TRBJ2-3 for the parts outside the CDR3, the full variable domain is GAGVSQTPSNKVTEKGKYVELRCDPISGHTALYWYRQSLGQGPEFLIYFQGTGAADDSGLPNDRFFAVRPEGSVSTLKIQRTERGDSAVYLCARQSSTDTQYFGPGTRLTVL.

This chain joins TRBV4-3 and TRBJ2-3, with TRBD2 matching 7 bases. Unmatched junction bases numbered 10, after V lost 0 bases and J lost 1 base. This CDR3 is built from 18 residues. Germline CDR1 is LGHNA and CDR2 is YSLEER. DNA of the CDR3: TGCGCCAGCAGCCAAGATTTGGAGCGGGGACCTCGCACAGATACGCAGTATTTT. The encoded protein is CASSQDLERGPRTDTQYF.

CDR3 sequence: CAITQDRVSGTEAFF. The DNA for the CDR3 is TGTGCCATCACCCAGGACAGGGTGTCGGGCACTGAAGCTTTCTTT. The chain uses TRBV10-3 and TRBJ1-1, with 8 bases lining up with TRBD1. Looked up from germline, CDR1 is ENHRY and CDR2 is SYGVKD. The CDR3 sequence is 15 residues long. Trimming at V came to 7 bases and at J to 4 bases, leaving 11 bases not matched to a gene.

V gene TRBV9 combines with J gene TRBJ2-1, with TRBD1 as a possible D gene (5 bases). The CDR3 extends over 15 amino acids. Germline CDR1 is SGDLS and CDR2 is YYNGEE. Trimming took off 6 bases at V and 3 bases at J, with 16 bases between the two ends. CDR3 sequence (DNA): TGTGCCAGCAATCCCTGGGGCAGCAGCTACAATGAGCAGTTCTTC. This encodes CASNPWGSSYNEQFF.

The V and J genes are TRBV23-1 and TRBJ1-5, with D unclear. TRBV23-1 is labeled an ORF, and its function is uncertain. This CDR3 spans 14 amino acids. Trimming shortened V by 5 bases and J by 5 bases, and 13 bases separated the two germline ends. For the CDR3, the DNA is TGCGCCAGCAGTTCGCCCGCCGGTGATCAGCCCCAGCATTTT. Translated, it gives CASSSPAGDQPQHF.

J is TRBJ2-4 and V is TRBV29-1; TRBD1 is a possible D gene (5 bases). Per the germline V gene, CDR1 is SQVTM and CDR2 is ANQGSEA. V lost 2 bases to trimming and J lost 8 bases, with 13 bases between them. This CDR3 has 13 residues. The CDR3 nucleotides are TGCAGCGTTGAAATAGGGGCTGGAGACATTCAGTACTTC. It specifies CSVEIGAGDIQYF.

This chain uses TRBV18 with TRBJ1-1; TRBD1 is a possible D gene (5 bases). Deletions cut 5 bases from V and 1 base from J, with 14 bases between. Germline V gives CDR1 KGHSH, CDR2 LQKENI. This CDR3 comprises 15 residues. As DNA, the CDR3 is TGTGCCAGCTCAGATCTCGGGGGGAGGAACACTGAAGCTTTCTTT. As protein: CASSDLGGRNTEAFF.

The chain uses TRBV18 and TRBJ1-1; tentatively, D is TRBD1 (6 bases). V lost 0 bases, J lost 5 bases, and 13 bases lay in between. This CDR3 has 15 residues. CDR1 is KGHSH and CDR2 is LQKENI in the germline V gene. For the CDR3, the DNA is TGTGCCAGCTCACCACCGGCGGGGGCAGGGACTGAAGCTTTCTTT. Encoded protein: CASSPPAGAGTEAFF.

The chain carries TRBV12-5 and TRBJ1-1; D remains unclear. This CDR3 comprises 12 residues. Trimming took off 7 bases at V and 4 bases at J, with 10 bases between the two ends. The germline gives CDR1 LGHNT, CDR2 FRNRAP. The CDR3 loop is CASDPNFTEAFF. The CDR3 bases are TGTGCTAGTGATCCGAACTTCACTGAAGCTTTCTTT.

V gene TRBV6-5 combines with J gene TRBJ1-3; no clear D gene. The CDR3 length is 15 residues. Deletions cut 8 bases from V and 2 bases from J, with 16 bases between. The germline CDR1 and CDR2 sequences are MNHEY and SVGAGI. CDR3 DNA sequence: TGTGCCAGCCGCTTCGCCGGGGAAACTGGAAACACCATATATTTT. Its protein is CASRFAGETGNTIYF.

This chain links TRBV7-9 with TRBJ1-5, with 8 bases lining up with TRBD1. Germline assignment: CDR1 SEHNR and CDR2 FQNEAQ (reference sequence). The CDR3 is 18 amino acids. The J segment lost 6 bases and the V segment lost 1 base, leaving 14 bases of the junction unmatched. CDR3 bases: TGTGCCAGCAGCTTAGGGAAGGTTGGACAGGGTGTGGGTCAGCCCCAGCATTTT. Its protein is CASSLGKVGQGVGQPQHF. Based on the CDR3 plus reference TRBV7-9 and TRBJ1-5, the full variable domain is DTGVSQNPRHKITKRGQNVTFRCDPISEHNRLYWYRQTLGQGPEFLTYFQNEAQLEKSRLLSDRFSAERPKGSFSTLEIQRTEQGDSAMYLCASSLGKVGQGVGQPQHFGDGTRLSIL.

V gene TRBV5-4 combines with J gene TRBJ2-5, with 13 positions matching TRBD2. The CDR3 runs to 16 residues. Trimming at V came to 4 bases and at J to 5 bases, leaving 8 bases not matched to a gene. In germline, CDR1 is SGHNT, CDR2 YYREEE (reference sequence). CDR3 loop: CASSRLAGGRFETQYF. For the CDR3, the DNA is TGTGCCAGCAGCCGACTAGCGGGGGGACGTTTTGAGACCCAGTACTTC.

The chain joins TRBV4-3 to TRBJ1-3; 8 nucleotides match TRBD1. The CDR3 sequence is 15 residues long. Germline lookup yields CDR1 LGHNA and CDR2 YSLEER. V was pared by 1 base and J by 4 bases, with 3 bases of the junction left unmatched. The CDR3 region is CASSQAGGSGNTIYF. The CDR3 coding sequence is TGCGCCAGCAGCCAAGCAGGGGGCTCGGGAAACACCATATATTTT.

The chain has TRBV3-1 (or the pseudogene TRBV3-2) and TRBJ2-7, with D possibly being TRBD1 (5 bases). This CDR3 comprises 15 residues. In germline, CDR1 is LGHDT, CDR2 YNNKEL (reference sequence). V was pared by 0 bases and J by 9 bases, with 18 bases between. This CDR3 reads CASSQDRIGQGRQYF. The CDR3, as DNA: TGTGCCAGCAGCCAAGATCGGATCGGCCAGGGAAGGCAGTACTTC.